Each of the 30 T cell receptor beta chains below was sequenced from the same sample in a study of blood T cell repertoires in COVID-19. Only in-frame clones appear in the TCRdb table, and some are missing; sequencing was by immunoSEQ multiplex PCR. The profile shows roughly 200,000 clones, 80% to 95% of them singletons. The sequencing input was peripheral blood. These receptors originate from a man in his forties or fifties with acute or convalescent COVID-19.

This chain links TRBV27 with TRBJ2-2, with D unclear. Trimming removed 0 bases from V and 6 bases from J, with 8 bases in between. The CDR3 length is 14 residues. Germline assignment: CDR1 MNHEY and CDR2 SMNVEV (reference sequence). CDR3 loop: CASSLSRQSGELFF. The DNA of the CDR3 is TGTGCCAGCAGTTTATCGCGGCAGTCCGGGGAGCTGTTTTTT.

Only one count was recorded for this clone. This chain connects TRBV7-6 to TRBJ2-1, with 9 bases lining up with TRBD1. This CDR3 has 18 amino acids. The germline gives CDR1 SGHVS, CDR2 FNYEAQ. V lost 0 bases, J lost 8 bases, and 14 bases stayed unmatched. In DNA, the CDR3 is TGTGCCAGCAGCTTAGCGCCTCGGACAGGGGTCTCGCAGGATGAGCAGTTCTTC. Protein product: CASSLAPRTGVSQDEQFF.

The chain has TRBV5-1 and TRBJ2-7, with D possibly matching TRBD1 (6 bases). Germline V CDR1 and CDR2: SGHRS, YFSETQ. This CDR3 is built from 13 residues. The V gene lost 0 bases and the J gene lost 5 bases, with 9 bases spanning the gap. Here the CDR3 DNA reads TGCGCCAGCAGCTTGGAGCCAGGGGACGAGCAGTACTTC. Encoded protein: CASSLEPGDEQYF.

This clone was recorded a few times. The chain recombines TRBV7-8 with TRBJ2-2; D is ambiguous. Per the germline V gene, CDR1 is SGHVS and CDR2 is FQNEAQ. The CDR3 spans 12 residues. V lost 3 bases to trimming and J lost 6 bases, with 5 bases between them. The chain's CDR3 is CASSFYAGELFF. The DNA for the CDR3 is TGTGCCAGCAGCTTTTATGCCGGGGAGCTGTTTTTT. Complete variable domain (other parts from reference TRBV7-8 and TRBJ2-2): GAGVSQSPRYKVAKRGQDVALRCDPISGHVSLFWYQQALGQGPEFLTYFQNEAQLDKSGLPSDRFFAERPEGSVSTLKIQRTQQEDSAVYLCASSFYAGELFFGEGSRLTVL.

This clone has a single count. The chain has TRBV6-4 and TRBJ1-6, with unresolved D. With 2 bases removed from V and 6 bases from J, the gap between germline ends came to 11 bases. The CDR3 extends over 15 amino acids. Looked up from germline, CDR1 is MRHNA and CDR2 is SNTAGT. The chain's CDR3 is CASSDVAGFNSPLHF. The CDR3 coding sequence is TGTGCCAGCAGTGACGTAGCCGGCTTTAATTCACCCCTCCACTTT.

The CDR3 here is CASSPGGQPQHF. DNA of the CDR3: TGTGCCAGCAGCCCCGGAGGGCAGCCCCAGCATTTT. The chain couples TRBV6-2 or TRBV6-3 to TRBJ1-5, with D hard to call. V lost 6 bases to trimming and J lost 7 bases, with 10 bases between them. Germline CDR1 MNHEY, CDR2 SVGEGT. This CDR3 region has 12 residues.

The chain combines TRBV13 with TRBJ1-1; D is unclear. This CDR3 contains 14 residues. From germline, CDR1 is PRHDT and CDR2 FYEKMQ (reference sequence). Trimming took off 0 bases at V and 1 base at J, with 6 bases between the two ends. CDR3 in DNA: TGTGCCAGCAGCTTAGGGACACCGAACACTGAAGCTTTCTTT. This encodes CASSLGTPNTEAFF.

The V gene is TRBV19, the J gene TRBJ1-5; D not certain. V lost 4 bases, J lost 6 bases, and 19 bases lay in between. Germline V lookup: CDR1 LNHDA, CDR2 SQIVND (reference sequence). The CDR3 spans 16 residues. CDR3: CASSNPGGWQSQPQHF. In DNA, the CDR3 is TGTGCCAGTAGTAACCCTGGAGGGTGGCAGAGTCAGCCCCAGCATTTT. The variable domain in full, completed from reference TRBV19 and TRBJ1-5, reads DGGITQSPKYLFRKEGQNVTLSCEQNLNHDAMYWYRQDPGQGLRLIYYSQIVNDFQKGDIAEGYSVSREKKESFPLTVTSAQKNPTAFYLCASSNPGGWQSQPQHFGDGTRLSIL.

The CDR3 bases are TGTGCCAGTAGTACTATGGGGACACACGAGCAGTACTTC. Translation gives CASSTMGTHEQYF. The J gene is TRBJ2-7, the V gene TRBV19; maybe TRBD1 (6 bases). Trimming shortened V by 4 bases and J by 5 bases, and 12 bases separated the two germline ends. Germline lookup yields CDR1 LNHDA and CDR2 SQIVND (reference sequence). The CDR3 consists of 13 residues.

This rearrangement joins TRBV25-1 to TRBJ1-1, with D possibly being TRBD1 (6 bases). The V gene's germline CDR1 is MGHDK and CDR2 SYGVNS. V gave up 2 bases and J gave up 9 bases, with 13 bases separating them. The CDR3 loop spans 13 amino acids. The CDR3 DNA reads TGTGCCAGCAGTGAAGAACAGGGAATCAAAGCTTTCTTT. Amino acids: CASSEEQGIKAFF.

The V call is TRBV6-6, the J call TRBJ1-5; 8 bases agree with TRBD1. The V gene's germline CDR1 is MNHNY and CDR2 SVGAGI (reference sequence). The CDR3 length is 14 residues. Unmatched junction bases numbered 10, after V lost 8 bases and J lost 7 bases. The CDR3 is CASVQGQGGQPQHF. The DNA of the CDR3 is TGTGCCAGCGTCCAAGGACAGGGCGGGCAGCCCCAGCATTTT.

The genes are TRBV12-3 or TRBV12-4 and TRBJ2-1; 9 bases align to TRBD1. CDR3 length equals 13 residues. V lost 7 bases to trimming and J lost 9 bases; unmatched junction nucleotides: 7. The CDR3 loop reads CASTRQGGGEQFF. In nucleotides, the CDR3 is TGTGCCAGCACCCGACAGGGGGGTGGTGAGCAGTTCTTC.

The rearrangement links TRBV19 to TRBJ1-3; D is possibly TRBD1 (6 bases). V lost 5 bases to trimming and J lost 1 base, with 15 bases between them. The V gene's germline CDR1 is LNHDA and CDR2 SQIVND (reference sequence). CDR3 size: 16 residues. The CDR3 DNA follows: TGTGCCAGTAGTGTTCAGGGGTTCCGTTCTGGAAACACCATATATTTT. Translating it yields CASSVQGFRSGNTIYF.

This chain connects TRBV9 to TRBJ2-2; the match to TRBD1 covers 9 bases. V lost 4 bases, J lost 5 bases, and 12 bases stayed unmatched. Germline V gives CDR1 SGDLS, CDR2 YYNGEE. CDR3 length: 17 residues. CDR3 DNA sequence: TGTGCCAGCAGCACAGGGACAGGGAACTTACGAACCGGGGAGCTGTTTTTT. Amino acid sequence: CASSTGTGNLRTGELFF.

This sequence joins TRBV6-5 and TRBJ2-3; tentatively, D is TRBD2 (5 bases). In germline, CDR1 is MNHEY, CDR2 SVGAGI. Trimming removed 0 bases at V and 0 bases at J, with 7 bases between. This CDR3 comprises 15 residues. CDR3 coding DNA: TGTGCCAGCAGTTACTCGAGGGAGAGCACAGATACGCAGTATTTT. Translation: CASSYSRESTDTQYF.

The rearrangement uses TRBV28 and TRBJ2-1; 8 positions match TRBD1. V lost 6 bases to trimming and J lost 9 bases; unmatched junction nucleotides: 16. CDR1 and CDR2 from the germline V gene are MDHEN and SYDVKM. The CDR3 loop spans 16 amino acids. This CDR3 is CASRKPDRDRWVEQFF. For the CDR3, the DNA is TGTGCCAGCAGGAAGCCGGACCGGGACAGGTGGGTTGAGCAGTTCTTC.

The CDR3 is CASRPQGVIGDTQYF. In DNA, the CDR3 is TGTGCCAGTAGGCCACAGGGAGTAATTGGAGATACGCAGTATTTT. The chain employs TRBV19 and TRBJ2-3, with a weak D call TRBD1 (6 bases). CDR1 is LNHDA and CDR2 is SQIVND in the germline V gene (reference sequence). The CDR3 spans 15 residues. V lost 6 bases and J 5 bases, leaving 18 bases between the germline ends.

The J gene is TRBJ1-1, the V gene TRBV27; D is unclear. This CDR3 has 13 amino acids. V lost 4 bases to trimming and J lost 3 bases, with 9 bases between them. Germline V lookup: CDR1 MNHEY, CDR2 SMNVEV (reference sequence). The CDR3 protein is CASSSGRDTEAFF. The CDR3 DNA sequence: TGTGCCAGCAGTTCCGGGAGGGACACTGAAGCTTTCTTT.

The V call is TRBV6-5, the J call TRBJ2-1, with D perhaps TRBD2 (6 bases). V dropped 5 bases and J dropped 6 bases, with 17 bases sitting between them. The CDR3 consists of 15 residues. CDR1 is MNHEY and CDR2 is SVGAGI in the germline V gene. The CDR3 loop is CASSLGLPQRNEQFF. In DNA, the CDR3 is TGTGCCAGCAGTCTGGGACTCCCCCAACGCAATGAGCAGTTCTTC.

As DNA, the CDR3 is TGTGCCAGCAGCCAAGGCGGGGCCTACAATGAGCAGTTCTTC. Protein product: CASSQGGAYNEQFF. V is TRBV3-1 (or the pseudogene TRBV3-2) and J is TRBJ2-1, with D perhaps TRBD2 (6 bases). There are 14 residues in the CDR3. With 1 base removed from V and 2 bases from J, the gap between germline ends came to 6 bases. Germline V gives CDR1 LGHDT, CDR2 YNNKEL (reference sequence).

The V gene is TRBV12-3 or TRBV12-4, the J gene TRBJ2-2; D is uncertain. CDR3 length: 11 amino acids. V was cut by 7 bases and J by 6 bases, with 6 bases left in between. This chain's CDR3 is CASTLSGELFF. CDR3 in DNA: TGTGCCAGCACCCTTTCCGGGGAGCTGTTTTTT.

V gene TRBV5-4 combines with J gene TRBJ1-4; tentative D call: TRBD1 (5 bases). The CDR3 is made up of 16 amino acids. Trimming pared 1 base from V and 4 bases from J, leaving 14 bases between. Germline CDR1 SGHNT, CDR2 YYREEE (reference sequence). The DNA of the CDR3 is TGTGCCAGCAGCTTGCGCAGGGAGGCTGGTAATGAAAAACTGTTTTTT. This encodes CASSLRREAGNEKLFF.

The V call is TRBV5-1, the J call TRBJ2-6; perhaps TRBD1 as D (6 bases). The V gene's germline CDR1 is SGHRS and CDR2 YFSETQ. This CDR3 is built from 17 residues. V lost 4 bases to trimming and J lost 1 base, with 15 bases between them. The CDR3 sequence: CASSQGPQGSGANVLTF. CDR3 nucleotides: TGCGCCAGCAGCCAGGGCCCACAGGGATCTGGGGCCAACGTCCTGACTTTC.

This chain joins TRBV9 and TRBJ1-2; D is uncertain. The CDR3 covers 11 residues. Between the trimmed V and J ends, which lost 7 bases and 1 base, there was a span of 5 bases. Germline V CDR1 and CDR2: SGDLS, YYNGEE. The CDR3: CASENNYGYTF. The CDR3 DNA is TGTGCCAGCGAGAATAACTATGGCTACACCTTC.

CDR3 nucleotide sequence: TGTGCCACCAGCAGAGAGGCAGGGCTGACTGAAGCTTTCTTT. This translates into CATSREAGLTEAFF. The chain has TRBV15 and TRBJ1-1; D may be TRBD1 (5 bases). CDR1 is LNHNV and CDR2 is YYDKDF in the germline V gene (reference sequence). This CDR3 comprises 14 residues. Trimming cost V 0 bases and J 5 bases, with 10 bases left between them.

This clone was recorded a few times. V gene TRBV6-7 combines with J gene TRBJ2-1; D might be TRBD1 (6 bases). TRBV6-7 is an ORF, with its function uncertain. Trimming pared 2 bases from V and 3 bases from J, leaving 14 bases between. CDR3 length: 16 residues. CDR3 region: CASSYPGQSYYNEQFF. CDR3 DNA sequence: TGTGCCAGCAGTTACCCCGGACAGAGCTACTACAATGAGCAGTTCTTC.

V gene TRBV29-1 combines with J gene TRBJ1-1, with unresolved D. Germline CDR1 SQVTM, CDR2 ANQGSEA. The CDR3 has 13 residues. V lost 5 bases and J 2 bases, leaving 12 bases between the germline ends. For the CDR3, the DNA is TGCAGCGTTCAGGTGATTTTCAACACTGAAGCTTTCTTT. This gives the protein CSVQVIFNTEAFF.

In nucleotides, the CDR3 is TGTGCCAGCAGCTCAGTACAGAAGAACACTGAAGCTTTCTTT. Translated: CASSSVQKNTEAFF. The rearrangement uses TRBV11-2 and TRBJ1-1; unclear D gene. CDR3 length: 14 residues. Germline-derived CDR1 and CDR2 are SGHAT and FQNNGV. Trimming cost V 4 bases and J 1 base, with 10 bases left between them.

This sequence joins TRBV2 and TRBJ1-2; D gene ambiguous. Trimming removed 6 bases from V and 3 bases from J, with 14 bases in between. This CDR3 is built from 14 residues. From germline, CDR1 is SNHLY and CDR2 FYNNEI. The CDR3 reads CASRRQPTYYGYTF. The CDR3 coding sequence is TGTGCCAGCAGACGACAACCAACCTACTATGGCTACACCTTC.

This sequence joins TRBV7-8 and TRBJ2-7; D unresolved. Germline V lookup: CDR1 SGHVS, CDR2 FQNEAQ. The V gene lost 1 base and the J gene lost 4 bases, with 8 bases spanning the gap. This CDR3 is built from 13 residues. The CDR3 DNA sequence: TGTGCCAGCAGCTTAGGGCCGTTATACGAGCAGTACTTC. Protein: CASSLGPLYEQYF.